This T cell receptor (beta chain) was obtained from a study of shared clonotypes between healthy human individuals. This clone occurred a few times. Here immunoSEQ multiplex PCR was the method, and the copy in TCRdb shows in-frame clones only, minus some. This table has approximately 640,000 clones, 60% to 80% appearing once. This CDR3 is 14 amino acids long. The germline gives CDR1 SNHLY, CDR2 FYNNEI. J was trimmed by 7 bases and V by 6 bases; bases with no gene match: 5. The chain joins TRBV2 to TRBJ2-2; 10 bases are shared with TRBD2. This receptor was taken from a woman aged 25 to 39 in good health. Sequencing input: memory CD4+ T cells sorted from blood. Subset: CD45RA-negative fraction. The CDR3 protein is CASREREGGGELFF. The CDR3 bases are TGTGCCAGCAGAGAGCGGGAGGGAGGCGGGGAGCTGTTTTTT.